The entry below gives a single TCR beta chain sequence along with its context. What it binds is not known. Trimming took 6 bases from V and 7 from J; bases not matched to a gene: 9. CDR1 and CDR2 from the germline V gene are MDHEN and SYDVKM. This CDR3 contains 15 residues. The data derive from a study of OX40 agonist ivuxolimab in advanced cancers. General observations from the study: Averaging showed that CD8+ T cells had more expanded clones than CD4+ did.

TCRdb's copy holds only in-frame clones and misses some; the assay was immunoSEQ multiplex PCR. The table records 65,000 to 75,000 clones, approximately 78% of them present only once. This specimen was CD4+ or CD8+ T cells sorted from blood, taken in a trial of the OX40 agonist ivuxolimab. The chain combines TRBV28 with TRBJ1-5, with TRBD1 identical over 10 bases. The receptor comes from an adult with an advanced solid tumor such as melanoma, head and neck, liver or kidney cancer. In nucleotides, the CDR3 is TGTGCCAGCAGCCCCGGGACAGGGGTTCACCAGCCCCAGCATTTT. Protein sequence: CASSPGTGVHQPQHF.